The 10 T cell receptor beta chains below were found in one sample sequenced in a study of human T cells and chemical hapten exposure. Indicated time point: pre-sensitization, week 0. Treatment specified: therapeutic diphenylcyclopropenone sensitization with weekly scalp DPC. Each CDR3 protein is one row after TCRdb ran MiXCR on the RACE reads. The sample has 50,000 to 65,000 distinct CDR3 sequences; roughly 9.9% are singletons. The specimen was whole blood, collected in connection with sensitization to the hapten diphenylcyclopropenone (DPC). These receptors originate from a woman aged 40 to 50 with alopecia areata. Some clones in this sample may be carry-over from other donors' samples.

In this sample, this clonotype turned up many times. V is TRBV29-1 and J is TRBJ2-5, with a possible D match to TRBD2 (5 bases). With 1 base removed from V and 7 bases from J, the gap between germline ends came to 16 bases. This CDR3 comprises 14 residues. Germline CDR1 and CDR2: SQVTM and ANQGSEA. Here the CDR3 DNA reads TGCAGCGTTGAAGTCGAGTTCGGACGGGGGACCCAGTACTTC. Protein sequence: CSVEVEFGRGTQYF.

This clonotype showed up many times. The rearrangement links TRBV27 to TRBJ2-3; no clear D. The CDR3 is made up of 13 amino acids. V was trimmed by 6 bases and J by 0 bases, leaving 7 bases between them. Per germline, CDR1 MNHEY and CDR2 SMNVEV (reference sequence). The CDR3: CASRIPSTDTQYF. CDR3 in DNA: TGTGCCAGCAGAATTCCAAGCACAGATACGCAGTATTTT.

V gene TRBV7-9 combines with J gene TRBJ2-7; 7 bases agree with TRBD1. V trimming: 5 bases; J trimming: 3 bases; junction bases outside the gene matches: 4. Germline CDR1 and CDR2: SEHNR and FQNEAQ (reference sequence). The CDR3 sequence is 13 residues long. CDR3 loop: CASSRTGNYEQYF. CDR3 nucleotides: TGTGCCAGCAGCCGGACAGGAAACTACGAGCAGTACTTC.

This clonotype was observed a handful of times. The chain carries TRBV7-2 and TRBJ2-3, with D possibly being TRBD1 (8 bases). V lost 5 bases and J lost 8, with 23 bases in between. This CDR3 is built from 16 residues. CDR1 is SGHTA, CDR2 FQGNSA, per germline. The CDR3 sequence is CASSPRTGRGGSTQYF. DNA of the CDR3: TGTGCCAGCAGCCCCCGGACAGGGAGGGGAGGTAGTACGCAGTATTTT. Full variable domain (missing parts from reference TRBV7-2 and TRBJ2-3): GAGVSQSPSNKVTEKGKDVELRCDPISGHTALYWYRQSLGQGLEFLIYFQGNSAPDKSGLPSDRFSAERTGGSVSTLTIQRTQQEDSAVYLCASSPRTGRGGSTQYFGPGTRLTVL.

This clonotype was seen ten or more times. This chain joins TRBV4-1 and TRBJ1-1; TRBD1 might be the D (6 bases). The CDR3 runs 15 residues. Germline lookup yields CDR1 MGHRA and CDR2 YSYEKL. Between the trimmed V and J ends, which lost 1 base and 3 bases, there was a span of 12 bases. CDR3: CASSQVGRGDTEAFF. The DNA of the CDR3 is TGCGCCAGCAGCCAAGTCGGCAGGGGAGACACTGAAGCTTTCTTT.

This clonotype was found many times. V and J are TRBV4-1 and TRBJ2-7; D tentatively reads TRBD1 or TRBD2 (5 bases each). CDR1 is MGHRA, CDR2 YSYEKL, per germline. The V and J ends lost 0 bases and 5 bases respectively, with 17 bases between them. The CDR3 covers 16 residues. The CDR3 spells CASSQDRGEEGHEQYF. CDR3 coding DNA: TGCGCCAGCAGCCAAGATCGAGGGGAAGAGGGGCACGAGCAGTACTTC.

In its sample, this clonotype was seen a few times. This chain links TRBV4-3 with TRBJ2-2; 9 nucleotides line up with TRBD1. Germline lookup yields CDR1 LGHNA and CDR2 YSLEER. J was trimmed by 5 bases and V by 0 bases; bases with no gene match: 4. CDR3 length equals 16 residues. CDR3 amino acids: CASSQDTGGLTGELFF. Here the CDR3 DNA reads TGCGCCAGCAGCCAAGACACAGGGGGCCTGACCGGGGAGCTGTTTTTT.

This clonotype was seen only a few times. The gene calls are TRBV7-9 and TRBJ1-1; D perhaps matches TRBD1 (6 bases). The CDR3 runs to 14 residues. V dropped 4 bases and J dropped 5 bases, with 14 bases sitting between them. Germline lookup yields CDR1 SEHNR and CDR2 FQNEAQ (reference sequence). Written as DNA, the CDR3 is TGTGCCAGCAGCTCTCCATTCGACAGGACTGAAGCTTTCTTT. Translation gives CASSSPFDRTEAFF.

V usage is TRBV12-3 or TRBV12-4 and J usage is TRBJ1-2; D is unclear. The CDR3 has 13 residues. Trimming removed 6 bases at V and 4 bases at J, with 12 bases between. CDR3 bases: TGTGCCAGCAGCCCGTGGGTGCTCTATGGCTACACCTTC. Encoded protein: CASSPWVLYGYTF.

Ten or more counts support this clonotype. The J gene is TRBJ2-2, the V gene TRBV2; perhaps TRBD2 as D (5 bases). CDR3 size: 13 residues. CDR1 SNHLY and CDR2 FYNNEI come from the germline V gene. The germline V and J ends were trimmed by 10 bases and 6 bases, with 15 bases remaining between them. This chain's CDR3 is CATTLDGAGELFF. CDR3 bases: TGTGCCACTACCCTAGACGGGGCCGGGGAGCTGTTTTTT.